This T cell receptor (beta chain) was recorded in a study of T cell repertoires in cytomegalovirus infection. This clonotype occurred a few times. The antigen remains unidentified. Trimming removed 5 bases from V and 5 bases from J, with 9 bases in between. Germline-derived CDR1 and CDR2 are SGHVS and FQNEAQ. The CDR3 sequence is 12 residues long. TCRdb re-analysed the reads in MiXCR, keeping a single row per CDR3 protein. Found here are some 270,000 distinct CDR3 sequences, approximately 22% of them singletons; the top ten hold roughly 19%. Sequenced here: cultured PBMCs, sampled from culture after CMV antigen stimulation. The sequence derives from a human donor in good health (CMV status not recorded). Some clones in this sample may be carry-over from other donors' samples. The chain carries TRBV7-8 and TRBJ1-1; D not resolved. The CDR3 DNA reads TGTGCCAGCAGCCCGACACTAACTGAAGCTTTCTTT. Translating it yields CASSPTLTEAFF.